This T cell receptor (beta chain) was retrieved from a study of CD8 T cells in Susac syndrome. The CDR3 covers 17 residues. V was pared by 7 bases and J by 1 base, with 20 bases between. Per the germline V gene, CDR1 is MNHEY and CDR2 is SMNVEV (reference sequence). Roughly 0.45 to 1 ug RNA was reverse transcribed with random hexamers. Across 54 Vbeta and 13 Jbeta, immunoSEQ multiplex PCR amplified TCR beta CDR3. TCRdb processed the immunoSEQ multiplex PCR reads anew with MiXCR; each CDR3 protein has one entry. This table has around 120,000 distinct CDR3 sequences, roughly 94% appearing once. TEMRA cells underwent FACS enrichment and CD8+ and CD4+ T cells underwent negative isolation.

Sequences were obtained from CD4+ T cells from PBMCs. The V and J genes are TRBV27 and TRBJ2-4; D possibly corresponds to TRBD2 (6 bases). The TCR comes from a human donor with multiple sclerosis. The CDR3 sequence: CASTPRGGAWAKNIQYF. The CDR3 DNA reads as TGTGCCAGCACCCCTCGTGGCGGGGCTTGGGCCAAAAACATTCAGTACTTC.